This TCR beta chain was sequenced in a study of T cell responses to AZD1222 COVID-19 vaccine (dated by TCRdb to 2020 to 2022). Some background on the complete study: A total of over 230 trial participants underwent TCR sequencing, of whom nearly 210 received two doses of AZD1222 and some 25 received two doses of the MenACWY control vaccine. Enrollment into the trials was organized by age into subgroups of 18-55, 56-69 and 70-plus years, and those subgroups contained 148, 28 and 57 TCR-sequenced participants, respectively.

The research as a whole found: The whole spike protein was spanned by vaccine-associated CD4 TCRs, and dominant responses were seen in regions 160-218 and 743-854. Conclusions about previously exposed vaccinees were limited because only a handful of AZD1222 recipients were SARS-CoV-2 seropositive at baseline. After two AZD1222 doses, spike-specific TCR breadth and depth were significantly higher than at day 0 and than in MenACWY recipients. Most participants were white British and females outnumbered males, and the authors suggested that clonal diversity may have been underestimated. Because no day 14 peak-response samples were available, the repertoires could be characterized only after the peak T cell response. Reportedly, almost half of the unique spike-specific TCRs recognized epitopes lying outside the regions that are mutated in the B.1.351 and B.1.1.7 variants. In the small 56-69-year group, the increase in depth fell short of significance, most likely because of low power.

The CDR3 regions of human TCRbeta chains were analyzed by immunosequencing. For the original study's pipeline: TCRs in the repertoires were compared against a reference library of SARS-CoV-2-specific TCRs that had been generated with the MIRA antigen-specificity platform. Breadth was defined as the fraction of unique TCRs that were SARS-CoV-2-associated, and depth was defined as the fraction of total T cells that were SARS-CoV-2-associated. Using the MIRA data, each spike-specific TCR was mapped to the spike region that the TCR reacts to and placed in a CD4 or CD8 class. Log10-transformed breadth and depth values were compared by one-way ANOVA with Sidak's multiple comparisons tests. In TCRdb, the immuneACCESS table is reduced to in-frame sequences with V and J assigned. These tables do not hold every clone; where another copy was compared, an unresolved V gene accounts for under half, and the others remain unexplained. V and J calls and clone size are copied from that table; D and trimming were computed from the DNA. The sample includes roughly 77,000 clones, with around nine tenths observed a single time. The top ten constitute 2.5% to 4% of the sample.

Comments on this clone: No cognate antigen has been identified for it. No base quality information exists; no much larger clone differs at one position.

The time point label, read with the paper, signifies: about 28 days (+/-7) after the second vaccine dose. AZD1222 recipients with second doses at about 4 weeks or about 12 weeks were pooled, because spike-specific TCR depth and breadth did not differ between schedules. Vaccinee samples came from UK trials COV001 and COV002, including a single-blind randomized controlled phase 2/3 trial of AZD1222 (ChAdOx1 nCoV-19) in healthy adults. For TCRbeta chain sequencing, PBMC samples were collected from trial participants at day 0 and at day 28 after the second dose. V is shortened by 1 base, J by 7 bases, and the region joining them spans 13 bases. The CDR3 numbers 14 residues from cysteine through phenylalanine. Solely the CDR3 DNA is kept, with 42 bases framed from the first base. The germline V gene specifies SGHVS as CDR1 and FQNEAQ as CDR2.

This sequence originates from an adult who received the AZD1222 COVID-19 vaccine. Sequenced here: peripheral blood, sampled 28 days after the second AZD1222 dose. The sequence is built from TRBV7-8 and TRBJ1-1; the D segment cannot be called with confidence. CDR3 loop: CASSLDSRNFEAFF. The DNA sequence is TGTGCCAGCAGCTTAGATTCTCGAAACTTTGAAGCTTTCTTT.